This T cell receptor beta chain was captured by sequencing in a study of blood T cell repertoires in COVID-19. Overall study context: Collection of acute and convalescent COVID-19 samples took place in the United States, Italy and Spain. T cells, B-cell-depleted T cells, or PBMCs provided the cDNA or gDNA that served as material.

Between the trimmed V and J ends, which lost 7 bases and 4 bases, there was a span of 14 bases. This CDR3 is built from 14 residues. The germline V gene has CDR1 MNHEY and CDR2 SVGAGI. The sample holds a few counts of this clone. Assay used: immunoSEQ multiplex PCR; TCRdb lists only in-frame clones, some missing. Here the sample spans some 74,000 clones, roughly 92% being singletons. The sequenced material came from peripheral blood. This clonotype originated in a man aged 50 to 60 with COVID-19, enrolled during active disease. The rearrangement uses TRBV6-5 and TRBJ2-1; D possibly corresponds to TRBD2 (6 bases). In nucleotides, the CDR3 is TGTGCCAGCACTGGAGGACTACAGTACAATGAGCAGTTCTTC. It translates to CASTGGLQYNEQFF.